The TCR beta chain under discussion was sequenced for a study of breast tumors, draining lymph nodes, adjacent tissues. Overall study findings and caveats: Findings are consistent with lymph node origin and intratumoral expansion of most tumor T cells. That most tumor T cells come from lymph nodes remained unproven.

TCRdb re-called the multiplex PCR reads with MiXCR, one entry per CDR3 protein. The repertoire consists of roughly 23,000 distinct CDR3 sequences, with roughly 60% occurring once and the leading ten covering about a fifth. In the case of this clonotype: Antigen specificity is unknown.

CDR3 length: 14 amino acids. V lost 3 bases and J lost 5, with 14 bases in between. Germline V gives CDR1 DFQATT, CDR2 SNEGSKA (reference sequence). The V call is TRBV20-1, the J call TRBJ2-1; possibly TRBD2 for D (7 bases). Sequenced material: tumor-adjacent breast tissue. The TCR originated in a female donor with breast cancer. Some clones in this sample may be carry-over from other donors' samples. The CDR3 reads CSASHREGHNEQFF. The CDR3 DNA is TGCAGTGCTAGCCACAGGGAGGGCCACAATGAGCAGTTCTTC.